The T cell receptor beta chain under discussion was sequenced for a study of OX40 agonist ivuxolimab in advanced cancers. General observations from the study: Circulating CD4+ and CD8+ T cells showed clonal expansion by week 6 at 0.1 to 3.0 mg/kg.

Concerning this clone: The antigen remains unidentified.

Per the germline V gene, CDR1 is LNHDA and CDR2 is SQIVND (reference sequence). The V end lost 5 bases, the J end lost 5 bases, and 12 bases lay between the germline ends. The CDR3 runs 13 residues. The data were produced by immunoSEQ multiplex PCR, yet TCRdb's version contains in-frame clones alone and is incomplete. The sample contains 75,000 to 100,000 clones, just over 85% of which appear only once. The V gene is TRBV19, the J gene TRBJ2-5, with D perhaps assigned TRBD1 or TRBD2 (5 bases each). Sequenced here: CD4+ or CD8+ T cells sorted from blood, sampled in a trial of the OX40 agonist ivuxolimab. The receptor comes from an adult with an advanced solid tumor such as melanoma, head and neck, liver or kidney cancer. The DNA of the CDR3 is TGTGCCAGTAGTCCCGGGACGGTGGAGACCCAGTACTTC. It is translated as CASSPGTVETQYF. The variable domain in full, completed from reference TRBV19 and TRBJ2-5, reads DGGITQSPKYLFRKEGQNVTLSCEQNLNHDAMYWYRQDPGQGLRLIYYSQIVNDFQKGDIAEGYSVSREKKESFPLTVTSAQKNPTAFYLCASSPGTVETQYFGPGTRLLVL.